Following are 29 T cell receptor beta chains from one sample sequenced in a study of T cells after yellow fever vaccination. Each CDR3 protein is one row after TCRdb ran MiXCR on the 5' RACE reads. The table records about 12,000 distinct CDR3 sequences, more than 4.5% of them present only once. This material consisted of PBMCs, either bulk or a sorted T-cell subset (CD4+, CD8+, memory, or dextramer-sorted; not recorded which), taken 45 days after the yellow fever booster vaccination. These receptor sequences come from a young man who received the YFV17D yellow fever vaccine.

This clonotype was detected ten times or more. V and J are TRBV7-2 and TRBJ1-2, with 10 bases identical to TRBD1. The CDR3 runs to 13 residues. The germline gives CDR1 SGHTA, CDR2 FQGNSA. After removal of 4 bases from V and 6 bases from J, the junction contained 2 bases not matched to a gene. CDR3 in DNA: TGTGCCAGCAGCTGGGGACAGGGGAATGGCTACACCTTC. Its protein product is CASSWGQGNGYTF.

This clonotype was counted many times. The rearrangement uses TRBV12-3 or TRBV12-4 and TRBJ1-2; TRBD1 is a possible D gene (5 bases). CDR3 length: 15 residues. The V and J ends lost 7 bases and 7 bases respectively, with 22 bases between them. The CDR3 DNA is TGTGCCAGCAACCGACCACGGGGGTATTCGGGTGGCTACACCTTC. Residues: CASNRPRGYSGGYTF.

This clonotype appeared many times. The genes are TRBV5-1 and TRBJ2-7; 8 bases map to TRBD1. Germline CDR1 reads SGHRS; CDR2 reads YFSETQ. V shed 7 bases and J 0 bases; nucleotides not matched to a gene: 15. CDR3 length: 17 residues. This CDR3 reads CASRYVPGGSSSYEQYF. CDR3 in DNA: TGCGCCAGCCGGTATGTTCCAGGGGGCTCCAGCTCCTACGAGCAGTACTTC.

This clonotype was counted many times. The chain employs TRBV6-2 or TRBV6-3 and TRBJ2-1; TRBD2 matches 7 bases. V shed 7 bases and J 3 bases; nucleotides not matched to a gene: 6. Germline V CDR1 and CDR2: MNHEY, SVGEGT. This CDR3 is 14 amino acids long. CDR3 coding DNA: TGTGCCAGCACTTTAAGCGGGGACTACAATGAGCAGTTCTTC. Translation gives CASTLSGDYNEQFF.

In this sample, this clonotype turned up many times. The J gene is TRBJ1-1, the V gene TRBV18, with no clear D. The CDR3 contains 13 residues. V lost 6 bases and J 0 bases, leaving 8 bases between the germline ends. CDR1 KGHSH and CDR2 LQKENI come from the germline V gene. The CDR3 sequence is CASSPGVNTEAFF. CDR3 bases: TGTGCCAGCTCCCCGGGCGTGAACACTGAAGCTTTCTTT.

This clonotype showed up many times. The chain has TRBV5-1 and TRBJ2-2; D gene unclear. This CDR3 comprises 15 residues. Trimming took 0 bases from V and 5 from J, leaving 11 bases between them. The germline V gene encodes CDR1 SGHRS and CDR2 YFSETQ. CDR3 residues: CASSLARSTTGELFF. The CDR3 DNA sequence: TGCGCCAGCAGCTTGGCAAGGAGTACAACCGGGGAGCTGTTTTTT.

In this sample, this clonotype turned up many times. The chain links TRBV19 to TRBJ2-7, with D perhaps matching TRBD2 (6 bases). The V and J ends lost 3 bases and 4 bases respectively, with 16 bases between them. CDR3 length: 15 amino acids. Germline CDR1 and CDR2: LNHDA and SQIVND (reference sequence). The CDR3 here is CASSIVGGASYEQYF. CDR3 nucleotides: TGTGCCAGTAGTATCGTAGGCGGGGCCTCATACGAGCAGTACTTC.

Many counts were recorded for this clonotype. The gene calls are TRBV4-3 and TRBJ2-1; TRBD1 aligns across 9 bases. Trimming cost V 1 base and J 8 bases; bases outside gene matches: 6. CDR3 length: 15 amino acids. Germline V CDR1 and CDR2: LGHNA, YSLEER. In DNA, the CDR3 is TGCGCCAGCAGCCAAGTGAACAGGGGGCTTTATGAGCAGTTCTTC. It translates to CASSQVNRGLYEQFF.

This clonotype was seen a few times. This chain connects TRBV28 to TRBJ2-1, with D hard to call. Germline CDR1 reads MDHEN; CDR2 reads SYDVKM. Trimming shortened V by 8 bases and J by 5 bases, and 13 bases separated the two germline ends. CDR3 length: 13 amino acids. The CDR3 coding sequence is TGTGCCAGCGCGCGGTCCGCCCACAATGAGCAGTTCTTC. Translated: CASARSAHNEQFF.

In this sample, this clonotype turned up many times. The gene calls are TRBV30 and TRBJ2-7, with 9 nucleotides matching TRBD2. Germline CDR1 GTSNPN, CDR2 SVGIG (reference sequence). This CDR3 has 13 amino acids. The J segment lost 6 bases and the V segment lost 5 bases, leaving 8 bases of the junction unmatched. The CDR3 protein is CAWGLAGVGEQYF. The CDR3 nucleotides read TGTGCCTGGGGGTTAGCGGGAGTTGGCGAGCAGTACTTC.

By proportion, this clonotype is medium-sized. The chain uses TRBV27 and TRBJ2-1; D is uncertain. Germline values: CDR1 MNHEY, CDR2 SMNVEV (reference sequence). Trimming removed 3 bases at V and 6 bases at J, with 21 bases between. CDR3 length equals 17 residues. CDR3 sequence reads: CASSFGQHPTFVNEQFF. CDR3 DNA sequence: TGTGCCAGCAGTTTTGGGCAGCACCCCACGTTCGTCAATGAGCAGTTCTTC.

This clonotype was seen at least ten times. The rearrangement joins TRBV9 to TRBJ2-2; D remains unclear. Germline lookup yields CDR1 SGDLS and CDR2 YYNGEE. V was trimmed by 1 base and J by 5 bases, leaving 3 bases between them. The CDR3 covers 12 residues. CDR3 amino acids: CASSVLTGELFF. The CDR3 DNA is TGTGCCAGCAGCGTACTAACCGGGGAGCTGTTTTTT. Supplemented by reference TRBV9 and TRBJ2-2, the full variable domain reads DSGVTQTPKHLITATGQRVTLRCSPRSGDLSVYWYQQSLDQGLQFLIQYYNGEERAKGNILERFSAQQFPDLHSELNLSSLELGDSALYFCASSVLTGELFFGEGSRLTVL.

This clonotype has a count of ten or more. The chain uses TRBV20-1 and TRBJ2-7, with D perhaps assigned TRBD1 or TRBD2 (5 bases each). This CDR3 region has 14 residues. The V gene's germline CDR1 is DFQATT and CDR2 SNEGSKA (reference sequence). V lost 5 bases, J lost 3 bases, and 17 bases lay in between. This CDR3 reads CSAPAGTSGYEQYF. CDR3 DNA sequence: TGCAGTGCTCCAGCCGGGACCTCAGGCTACGAGCAGTACTTC.

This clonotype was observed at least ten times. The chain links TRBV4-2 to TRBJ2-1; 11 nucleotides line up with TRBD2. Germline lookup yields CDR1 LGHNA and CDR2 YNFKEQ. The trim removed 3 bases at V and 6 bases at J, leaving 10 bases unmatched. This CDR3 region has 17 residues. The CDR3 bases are TGTGCCAGCAGCCACCACCTAACTAGCGGGAGTGGCAATGAGCAGTTCTTC. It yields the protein CASSHHLTSGSGNEQFF.

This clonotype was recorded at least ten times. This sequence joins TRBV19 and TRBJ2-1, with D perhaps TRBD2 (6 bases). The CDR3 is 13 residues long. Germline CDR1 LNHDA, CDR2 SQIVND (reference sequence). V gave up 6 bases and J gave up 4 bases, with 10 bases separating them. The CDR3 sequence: CASRSEGYNEQFF. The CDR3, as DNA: TGTGCCAGTAGGTCGGAGGGGTACAATGAGCAGTTCTTC.

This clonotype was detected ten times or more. In nucleotides, the CDR3 is TGTGCCAGCAGCCGACTAGCGGACTACAATGAGCAGTTCTTC. Translating it yields CASSRLADYNEQFF. This chain connects TRBV6-1 to TRBJ2-1; 9 nucleotides match TRBD2. The CDR3 has 14 residues. The trim removed 6 bases at V and 3 bases at J, leaving 3 bases unmatched. Germline CDR1 and CDR2: MNHNS and SASEGT.

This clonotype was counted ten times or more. This CDR3 reads CASSQFRDRGLRETQYF. The DNA of the CDR3 is TGTGCCAGCAGCCAATTCAGGGACAGGGGGCTGAGAGAGACCCAGTACTTC. The rearrangement joins TRBV6-1 to TRBJ2-5; 12 bases agree with TRBD1. The CDR3 extends over 17 amino acids. The V and J ends lost 6 bases and 4 bases, in that order; junction bases with no gene match: 12. Germline loops: CDR1 MNHNS, CDR2 SASEGT.

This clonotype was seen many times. The CDR3 nucleotides are TGTGCCAGCAGCGTAGCGGGTAGCGGCTGGTCCTACAATGAGCAGTTCTTC. This encodes CASSVAGSGWSYNEQFF. The chain uses TRBV9 and TRBJ2-1; tentative D call: TRBD2 (6 bases). CDR1 SGDLS and CDR2 YYNGEE come from the germline V gene. Trimming removed 0 bases from V and 1 base from J, with 14 bases in between. CDR3 size: 17 residues.

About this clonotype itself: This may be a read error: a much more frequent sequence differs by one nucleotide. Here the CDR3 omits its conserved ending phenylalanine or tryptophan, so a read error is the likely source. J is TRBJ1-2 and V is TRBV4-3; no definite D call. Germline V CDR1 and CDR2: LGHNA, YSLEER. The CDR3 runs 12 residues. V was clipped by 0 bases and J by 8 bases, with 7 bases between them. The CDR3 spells CASSQEIGGYTL. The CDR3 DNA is TGCGCCAGCAGCCAAGAGATAGGGGGCTACACCTTA.

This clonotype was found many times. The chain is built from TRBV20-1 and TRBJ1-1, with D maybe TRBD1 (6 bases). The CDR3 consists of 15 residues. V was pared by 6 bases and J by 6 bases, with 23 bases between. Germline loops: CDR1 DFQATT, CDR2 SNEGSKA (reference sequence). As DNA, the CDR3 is TGCAGTGCCAAGGATCCTTCACAGGGACGTTCTGAAGCTTTCTTT. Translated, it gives CSAKDPSQGRSEAFF.

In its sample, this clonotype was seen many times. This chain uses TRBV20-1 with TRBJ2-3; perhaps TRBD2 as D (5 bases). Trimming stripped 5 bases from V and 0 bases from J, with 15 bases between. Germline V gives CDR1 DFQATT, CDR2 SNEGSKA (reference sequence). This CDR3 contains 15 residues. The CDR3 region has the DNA TGCAGTGCTCCGCTGAGCGGATCTAGCACAGATACGCAGTATTTT. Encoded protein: CSAPLSGSSTDTQYF.

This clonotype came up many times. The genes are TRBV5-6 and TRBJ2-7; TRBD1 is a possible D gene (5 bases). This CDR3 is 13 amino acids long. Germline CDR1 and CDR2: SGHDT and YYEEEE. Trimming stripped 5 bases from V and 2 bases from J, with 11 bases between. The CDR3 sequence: CASRRTGTYEQYF. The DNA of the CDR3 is TGTGCCAGCAGAAGAACAGGAACCTACGAGCAGTACTTC.

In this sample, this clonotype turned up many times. The CDR3 loop is CASLSGTGSHEQYF. The CDR3, as DNA: TGTGCCAGCCTCTCCGGGACAGGGTCCCACGAGCAGTACTTC. The J gene is TRBJ2-7, the V gene TRBV28; 9 positions match TRBD1. Per the germline V gene, CDR1 is MDHEN and CDR2 is SYDVKM. After removal of 8 bases from V and 5 bases from J, the junction contained 10 bases not matched to a gene. The CDR3 consists of 14 residues.

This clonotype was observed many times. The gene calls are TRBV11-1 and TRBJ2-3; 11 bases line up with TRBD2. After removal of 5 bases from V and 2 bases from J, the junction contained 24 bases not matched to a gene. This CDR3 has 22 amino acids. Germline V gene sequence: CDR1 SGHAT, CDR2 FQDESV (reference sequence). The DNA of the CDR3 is TGTGCCAGCAGCCTACGCAGCTTAGCGTCTCTAGCGGGAGGAACACACACAGATACGCAGTATTTT. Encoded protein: CASSLRSLASLAGGTHTDTQYF.

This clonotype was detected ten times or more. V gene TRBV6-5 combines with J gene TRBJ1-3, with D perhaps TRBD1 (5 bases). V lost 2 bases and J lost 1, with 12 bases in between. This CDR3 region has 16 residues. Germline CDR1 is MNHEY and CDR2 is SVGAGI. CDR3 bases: TGTGCCAGCAGTTACAGGGCAGGGAAGTCTGGAAACACCATATATTTT. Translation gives CASSYRAGKSGNTIYF.

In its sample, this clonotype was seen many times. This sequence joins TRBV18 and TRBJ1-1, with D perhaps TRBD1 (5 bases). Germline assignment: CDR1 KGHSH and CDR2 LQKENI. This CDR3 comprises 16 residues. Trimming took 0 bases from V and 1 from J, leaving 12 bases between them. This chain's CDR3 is CASSPPRTPTNTEAFF. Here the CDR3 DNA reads TGTGCCAGCTCACCACCTCGGACACCGACGAACACTGAAGCTTTCTTT.

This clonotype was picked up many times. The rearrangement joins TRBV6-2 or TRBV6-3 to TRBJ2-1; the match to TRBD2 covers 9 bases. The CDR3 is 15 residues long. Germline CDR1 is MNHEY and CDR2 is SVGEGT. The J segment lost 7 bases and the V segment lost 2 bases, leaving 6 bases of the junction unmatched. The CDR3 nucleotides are TGTGCCAGCAGTTACCGCGGACTAGCGCAAAATGAGCAGTTCTTC. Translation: CASSYRGLAQNEQFF.

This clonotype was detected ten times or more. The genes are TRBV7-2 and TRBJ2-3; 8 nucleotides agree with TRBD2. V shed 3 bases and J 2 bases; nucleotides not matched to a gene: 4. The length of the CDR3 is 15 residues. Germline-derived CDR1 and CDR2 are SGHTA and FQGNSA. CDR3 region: CASSLIAGYTDTQYF. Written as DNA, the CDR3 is TGTGCCAGCAGCTTGATAGCGGGGTACACAGATACGCAGTATTTT.

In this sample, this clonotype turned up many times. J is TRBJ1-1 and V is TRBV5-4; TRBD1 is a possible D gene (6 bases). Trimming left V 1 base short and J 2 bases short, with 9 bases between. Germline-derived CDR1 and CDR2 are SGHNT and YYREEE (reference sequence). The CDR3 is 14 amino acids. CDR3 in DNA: TGTGCCAGCAGCTTGCCTGGGGGCAACACTGAAGCTTTCTTT. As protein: CASSLPGGNTEAFF.